The entry below describes one T cell receptor (beta chain). The CDR3 has 15 residues. Trimming stripped 0 bases from V and 9 bases from J, with 15 bases between. Germline lookup yields CDR1 SGHAT and CDR2 FQNNGV. Stated treatment: randomized to nivolumab then ipilimumab (arm A) or the reverse (arm B). Data came from immunoSEQ multiplex PCR; TCRdb stores just in-frame clones and leaves some out. The sample has 25,000 to 30,000 clones, 60% to 80% seen once. The data originate from a study of sequential checkpoint blockade in melanoma. On the study more broadly: Randomization was 1:1 between first-line nivolumab→ipilimumab and ipilimumab→nivolumab.

This receptor was identified in a human donor with melanoma. This sample comprised CD8+ T cells sorted from blood (inferred from file names), obtained from a patient given nivolumab and ipilimumab in sequence. This chain uses TRBV11-2 with TRBJ1-3; TRBD1 is a possible D gene (6 bases). In DNA, the CDR3 is TGTGCCAGCAGCTTAGAGGGGACTACAGGGTCCACCATATATTTT. This sequence encodes CASSLEGTTGSTIYF. The variable domain in full, with the rest retrieved from reference TRBV11-2 and TRBJ1-3, is EAGVAQSPRYKIIEKRQSVAFWCNPISGHATLYWYQQILGQGPKLLIQFQNNGVVDDSQLPKDRFSAERLKGVDSTLKIQPAKLEDSAVYLCASSLEGTTGSTIYFGEGSWLTVV.